A selection of T cell receptor beta chains follows, all from one sample in a study of graft-versus-host responses after intestinal transplantation. Sequencing was performed with immunoSEQ multiplex PCR; in TCRdb, only in-frame clones are kept and a portion is missing. The repertoire consists of around 55,000 clones, with 70% to 90% occurring once and the leading ten covering approximately 0.6%. These TCRs' antigens remain unknown. Sample: unstimulated CD4+ T cells sorted from spleen or lymph node cells, taken before transplant. The receptors come from a human donor who was the organ donor for an intestinal transplant. Both conserved end residues are part of each CDR3. D genes are given only for firm matches. Rows give clone size only sometimes, using once, few, many, or a class for an expanded clone.

v_gene,abundance,j_gene,d_gene,CDR3aa,CDR3nt
TRBV30,-,TRBJ1-1,TRBD1,CAWSRDRRLQNTEAFF,TGTGCCTGGAGTAGGGACAGGAGACTACAGAACACTGAAGCTTTCTTT
TRBV2,-,TRBJ2-1,-,CASSWSRSTNEQFF,TGTGCCAGCAGTTGGAGCCGGAGTACCAATGAGCAGTTCTTC
TRBV28,few,TRBJ1-2,TRBD1,CASSRGTGRNYGYTF,TGTGCCAGCAGTCGTGGGACAGGGAGAAACTATGGCTACACCTTC
TRBV29-1,-,TRBJ1-2,-,CSGIQTAGGGYTF,TGCAGCGGAATTCAGACGGCCGGGGGTGGCTACACCTTC
TRBV29-1,-,TRBJ1-5,-,CSVVISNQPQHF,TGCAGCGTCGTTATTAGCAATCAGCCCCAGCATTTT
TRBV4-1,once,TRBJ2-1,-,CASSQDRSGSYNEQFF,TGCGCCAGCAGCCAAGATAGATCTGGCTCCTACAATGAGCAGTTCTTC
TRBV18,-,TRBJ2-3,TRBD1,CASSRVDRGAAPSTDTQYF,TGTGCCAGCTCACGAGTGGACAGGGGGGCGGCCCCTAGCACAGATACGCAGTATTTT
TRBV19,-,TRBJ1-1,-,CASSPNTLNEAFF,TGTGCCAGTAGTCCGAACACGTTGAATGAAGCTTTCTTT
TRBV19,-,TRBJ2-7,-,CASSISSDSKGGRGQYF,TGTGCCAGTAGTATTTCGTCGGACTCCAAAGGGGGTCGGGGGCAGTACTTC
TRBV4-2,few,TRBJ2-3,TRBD2,CASSQVTSGRTGDTQYF,TGTGCCAGCAGCCAGGTGACTAGCGGGAGAACGGGAGATACGCAGTATTTT
TRBV18,-,TRBJ2-4,TRBD1,CASSPLPGQGINIQYF,TGTGCCAGCTCACCACTACCGGGACAGGGTATAAACATTCAGTACTTC
TRBV4-1,-,TRBJ2-7,-,CASSQDPSGPYEQYF,TGCGCCAGCAGCCAAGATCCCAGCGGACCCTACGAGCAGTACTTC
TRBV6-6,-,TRBJ1-5,TRBD1,CASRPQGADNQPQHF,TGTGCCAGCAGACCACAGGGGGCTGACAATCAGCCCCAGCATTTT